The 13 T cell receptor beta chains listed next were all sequenced from one sample in a study of vaccination and CD4 T cells after COVID-19. The treatment is: approximately nine-day PBMC culture with coronavirus spike peptide pools or control peptides (ViraFEST assay). Researchers collected the unexposed donor's CD4+ T cells before the COVID-19 pandemic (2011-2018). Their antigen targets remain unknown. The Oncomine TCR Beta short-read assay sequenced DNA from cultured CD4+ T cells. TCRdb passed the PCR reads through MiXCR, listing each CDR3 protein once. The table has fewer than 9,000 distinct CDR3 sequences, 55% seen once; the top ten hold roughly 25%. The specimen sequenced was CD4+ T cells from blood, cultured in vitro. All receptors come from a human donor in good health.

Only a few counts were recorded for this clonotype. The chain has TRBV20-1 and TRBJ2-5, with TRBD1 matching 9 bases. V gave up 5 bases and J gave up 5 bases; unmatched junction bases: 6. The CDR3 runs 13 residues. Germline values: CDR1 DFQATT, CDR2 SNEGSKA (reference sequence). This chain's CDR3 is CSAYRGPLETQYF. In DNA form, the CDR3 reads TGCAGTGCTTACAGGGGGCCATTGGAGACCCAGTACTTC.

The chain recombines TRBV6-5 with TRBJ1-3; TRBD1 is a possible D gene (6 bases). The CDR3 extends over 19 amino acids. Germline CDR1 is MNHEY and CDR2 is SVGAGI. Trimming cost V 2 bases and J 0 bases, with 20 bases left between them. Written as DNA, the CDR3 is TGTGCCAGCAGTTACGTCTTAGGAACCGGACAGCCCTCTGGAAACACCATATATTTT. Amino acids: CASSYVLGTGQPSGNTIYF.

V is TRBV5-5 and J is TRBJ1-2; weak D call: TRBD1 (6 bases). Trimming took off 4 bases at V and 7 bases at J, with 14 bases between the two ends. Germline values: CDR1 SGHKS, CDR2 YYEKEE (reference sequence). The CDR3 totals 13 residues. CDR3 in DNA: TGTGCCAGCAGCCGACGGGGGGGCTTTGGCTACACCTTC. Amino acid sequence: CASSRRGGFGYTF. Drawing the rest from reference TRBV5-5 and TRBJ1-2, the complete variable domain is DAGVTQSPTHLIKTRGQQVTLRCSPISGHKSVSWYQQVLGQGPQFIFQYYEKEERGRGNFPDRFSARQFPNYSSELNVNALLLGDSALYLCASSRRGGFGYTFGSGTRLTVV.

The gene calls are TRBV6-2 or TRBV6-3 and TRBJ2-7; TRBD1 agrees at 9 bases. Germline CDR1 is MNHEY and CDR2 is SVGEGT. V dropped 4 bases and J dropped 6; count of bases not matched to a gene: 10. CDR3 length: 15 residues. DNA for the CDR3: TGTGCCAGCAGTTCCTCCGGGACAGGGTCCCCCGAGCAGTACTTC. As protein: CASSSSGTGSPEQYF.

The rearrangement links TRBV27 to TRBJ2-3, with D possibly matching TRBD2 (5 bases). This CDR3 contains 12 residues. Germline V gene data show CDR1 as MNHEY and CDR2 as SMNVEV (reference sequence). V lost 3 bases and J 14 bases, leaving 15 bases between the germline ends. CDR3: CASSFRAQRWYF. The CDR3 bases are TGTGCCAGCAGTTTTAGGGCTCAGCGGTGGTATTTT.

The chain's CDR3 is CSATDPSGNTEAFF. CDR3 nucleotide sequence: TGCAGTGCTACGGACCCATCGGGGAACACTGAAGCTTTCTTT. This chain connects TRBV20-1 to TRBJ1-1; D gene ambiguous. Trimming removed 4 bases from V and 1 base from J, with 13 bases in between. Germline-derived CDR1 and CDR2 are DFQATT and SNEGSKA (reference sequence). The CDR3 has 14 amino acids.

This rearrangement joins TRBV5-1 to TRBJ1-5; no clear D. Germline CDR1 SGHRS, CDR2 YFSETQ. This CDR3 spans 15 amino acids. V lost 8 bases and J 4 bases, leaving 19 bases between the germline ends. CDR3 nucleotide sequence: TGCGCCAGTTCACGGGGTGATCTATCTAATCAGCCCCAGCATTTT. Translating gives CASSRGDLSNQPQHF.

The chain uses TRBV10-3 and TRBJ1-1, with TRBD1 matching 7 bases. V was clipped by 11 bases and J by 0 bases; unmatched bases: 6. Germline CDR1 reads ENHRY; CDR2 reads SYGVKD. The CDR3 runs to 13 residues. CDR3 DNA: TGTGCCTACCAGACAGGGATGAACACTGAAGCTTTCTTT. Translating gives CAYQTGMNTEAFF.

This clonotype turned up a few times. The chain uses TRBV2 and TRBJ1-1; tentatively, D is TRBD1 (5 bases). Per the germline V gene, CDR1 is SNHLY and CDR2 is FYNNEI. The CDR3 is made up of 13 amino acids. V shed 5 bases and J shed 4 bases, with 11 bases lying between them. The CDR3 region is CASSSGGSTEAFF. As DNA, the CDR3 is TGTGCCAGCAGTTCGGGGGGAAGCACTGAAGCTTTCTTT.

A few counts support this clonotype. The chain has TRBV11-2 and TRBJ1-1; TRBD1 aligns across 7 bases. Unmatched junction bases numbered 8, after V lost 1 base and J lost 6 bases. CDR1 SGHAT and CDR2 FQNNGV come from the germline V gene. This CDR3 comprises 15 residues. CDR3: CASSLGANRGAEAFF. DNA for the CDR3: TGTGCCAGCAGCTTAGGAGCCAACAGGGGCGCTGAAGCTTTCTTT.

This clonotype ranks as large. The rearrangement uses TRBV19 and TRBJ1-5; TRBD1 aligns across 7 bases. The junction had 9 bases not matched to a gene; V was cut back by 5 bases and J by 2 bases. CDR1 and CDR2 (germline): LNHDA, SQIVND (reference sequence). The CDR3 is 16 residues long. The CDR3 spells CASSGRTGLGNQPQHF. DNA of the CDR3: TGTGCCAGTAGTGGCCGGACAGGTCTGGGCAATCAGCCCCAGCATTTT.

The genes are TRBV10-3 and TRBJ1-1, with D uncertain. Trimming stripped 3 bases from V and 2 bases from J, with 7 bases between. Germline-derived CDR1 and CDR2 are ENHRY and SYGVKD. There are 13 residues in the CDR3. This chain's CDR3 is CAISEKGNTEAFF. The CDR3 bases are TGTGCCATCAGTGAAAAGGGTAACACTGAAGCTTTCTTT.

The rearrangement joins TRBV4-3 to TRBJ1-6, with 7 bases fitting TRBD1. In germline, CDR1 is LGHNA, CDR2 YSLEER. This CDR3 comprises 15 residues. V was clipped by 0 bases and J by 5 bases; unmatched bases: 1. The CDR3 DNA reads as TGCGCCAGCAGCCAAGATGACAGGGATAATTCACCCCTCCACTTT. Its translation is CASSQDDRDNSPLHF.